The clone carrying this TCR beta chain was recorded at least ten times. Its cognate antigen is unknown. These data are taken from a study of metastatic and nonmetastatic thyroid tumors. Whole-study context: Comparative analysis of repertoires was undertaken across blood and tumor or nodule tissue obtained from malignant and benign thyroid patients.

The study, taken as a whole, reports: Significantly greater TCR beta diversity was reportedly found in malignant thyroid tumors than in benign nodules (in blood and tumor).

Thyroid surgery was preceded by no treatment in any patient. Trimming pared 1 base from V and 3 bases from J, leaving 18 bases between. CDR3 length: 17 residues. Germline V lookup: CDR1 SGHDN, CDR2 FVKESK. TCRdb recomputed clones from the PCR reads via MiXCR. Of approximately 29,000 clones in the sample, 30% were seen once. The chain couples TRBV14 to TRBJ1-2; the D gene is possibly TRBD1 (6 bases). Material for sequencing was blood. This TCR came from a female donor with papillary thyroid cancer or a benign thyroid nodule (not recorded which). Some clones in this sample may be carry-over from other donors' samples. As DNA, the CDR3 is TGTGCCAGCAGCCAAGCCTTTATAGGGGGTGAATACTATGGCTACACCTTC. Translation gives CASSQAFIGGEYYGYTF.